This TCR beta chain was observed in a study of blood T cells in healthy people across ages. This CDR3 spans 15 amino acids. Germline V CDR1 and CDR2: SNHLY, FYNNEI. With 2 bases removed from V and 0 bases from J, the gap between germline ends came to 9 bases. A J-beta primer mix and a sample-barcoded 5' primer were used in a second PCR of about 7 to 12 cycles. TCRdb ran MiXCR on the 5' RACE reads and lists one entry per CDR3 protein. The data hold approximately 1.5 million distinct CDR3 sequences, with 34% observed a single time. The sequencing input was blood. The chain has TRBV2 and TRBJ2-3; D remains ambiguous. The source of this sequence is a woman in her thirties in good health. The CDR3 protein is CASSENPTSTDTQYF. CDR3 coding DNA: TGTGCCAGCAGTGAAAACCCCACTAGCACAGATACGCAGTATTTT.